One T cell receptor (beta chain) is described in this entry. This sample is drawn from a study of blood T cell repertoires in COVID-19. Study overall: PBMCs, B-cell-depleted T cells, or T cells provided the cDNA or gDNA that made up the material.

Germline lookup yields CDR1 SQVTM and CDR2 ANQGSEA. CDR3 length equals 17 residues. Between the trimmed V and J ends, which lost 0 bases and 0 bases, there was a span of 17 bases. Assay: immunoSEQ multiplex PCR; the TCRdb copy retains only in-frame clones and omits some. The table has some 200,000 clones, 80% to 90% seen once; the top ten hold around 9.5%. This chain joins TRBV29-1 and TRBJ1-1, with TRBD1 as a possible D gene (6 bases). Sample: peripheral blood. This sequence was found in a man in his fifties with active or convalescent COVID-19. This chain's CDR3 is CSVEDPRGTDLNTEAFF. The CDR3 nucleotides are TGCAGCGTTGAAGATCCCAGGGGCACAGACTTGAACACTGAAGCTTTCTTT.